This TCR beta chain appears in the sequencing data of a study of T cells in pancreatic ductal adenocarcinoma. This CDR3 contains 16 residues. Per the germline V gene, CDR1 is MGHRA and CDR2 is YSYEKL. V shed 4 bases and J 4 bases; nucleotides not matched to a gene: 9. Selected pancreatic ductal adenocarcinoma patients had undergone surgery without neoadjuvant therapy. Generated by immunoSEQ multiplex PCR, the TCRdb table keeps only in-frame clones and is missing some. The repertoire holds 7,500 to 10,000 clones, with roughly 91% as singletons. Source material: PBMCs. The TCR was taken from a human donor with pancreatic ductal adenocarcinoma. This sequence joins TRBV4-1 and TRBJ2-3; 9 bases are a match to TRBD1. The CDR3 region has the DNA TGCGCCAGCAGCCCCCGTGACAGGGGGGTCGCAGATACGCAGTATTTT. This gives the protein CASSPRDRGVADTQYF.